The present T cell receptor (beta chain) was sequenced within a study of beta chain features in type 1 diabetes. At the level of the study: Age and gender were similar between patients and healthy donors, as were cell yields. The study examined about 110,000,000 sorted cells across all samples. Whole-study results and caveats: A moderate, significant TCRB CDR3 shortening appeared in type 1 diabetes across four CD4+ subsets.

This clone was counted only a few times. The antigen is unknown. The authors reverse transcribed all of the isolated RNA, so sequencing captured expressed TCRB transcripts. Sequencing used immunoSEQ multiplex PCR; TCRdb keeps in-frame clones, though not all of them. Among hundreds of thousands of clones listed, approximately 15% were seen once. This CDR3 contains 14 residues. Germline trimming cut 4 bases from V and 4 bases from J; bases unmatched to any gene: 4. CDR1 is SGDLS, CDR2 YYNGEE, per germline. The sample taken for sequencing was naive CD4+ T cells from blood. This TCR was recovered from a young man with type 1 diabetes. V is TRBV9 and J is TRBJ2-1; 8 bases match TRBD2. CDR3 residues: CASSFSGEYNEQFF. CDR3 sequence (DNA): TGTGCCAGCAGCTTTAGCGGGGAATACAATGAGCAGTTCTTC. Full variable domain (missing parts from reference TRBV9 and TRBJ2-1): DSGVTQTPKHLITATGQRVTLRCSPRSGDLSVYWYQQSLDQGLQFLIQYYNGEERAKGNILERFSAQQFPDLHSELNLSSLELGDSALYFCASSFSGEYNEQFFGPGTRLTVL.